The present entry profiles one TCR beta chain with its context. V shed 6 bases and J 4 bases; nucleotides not matched to a gene: 3. This CDR3 comprises 13 residues. Per the germline V gene, CDR1 is MNHEY and CDR2 is SVGAGI. Profiling relied on immunoSEQ multiplex PCR, and the TCRdb table lists in-frame clones only, not all of them. The sample yields roughly 130,000 clones, approximately 94% seen once. This specimen belongs to a study of control samples from healthy donors and cancer patients. Sequencing was done on a sample of PBMCs. The sequence was obtained from a man aged 45-60 years with head and neck cancer. J is TRBJ2-7 and V is TRBV6-5; 10 bases align to TRBD2. CDR3 protein: CASRSGGAYEQYF. The CDR3 coding sequence is TGTGCCAGCAGGAGCGGGGGGGCGTACGAGCAGTACTTC.